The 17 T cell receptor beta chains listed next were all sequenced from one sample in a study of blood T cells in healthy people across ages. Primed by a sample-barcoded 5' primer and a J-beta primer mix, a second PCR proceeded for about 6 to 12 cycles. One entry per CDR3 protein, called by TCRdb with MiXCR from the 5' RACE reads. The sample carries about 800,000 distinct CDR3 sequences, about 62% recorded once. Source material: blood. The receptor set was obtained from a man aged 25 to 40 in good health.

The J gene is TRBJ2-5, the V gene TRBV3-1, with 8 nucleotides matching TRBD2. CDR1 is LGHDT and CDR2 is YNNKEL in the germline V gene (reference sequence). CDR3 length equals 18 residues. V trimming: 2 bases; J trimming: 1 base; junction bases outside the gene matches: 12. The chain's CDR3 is CASSQPRLAGAIQETQYF. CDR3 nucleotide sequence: TGTGCCAGCAGCCAACCCAGGCTAGCGGGTGCAATCCAAGAGACCCAGTACTTC.

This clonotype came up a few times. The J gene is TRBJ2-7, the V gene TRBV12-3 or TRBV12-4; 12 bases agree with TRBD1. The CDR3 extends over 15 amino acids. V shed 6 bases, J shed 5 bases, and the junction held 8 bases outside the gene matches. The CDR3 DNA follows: TGTGCCAGCAGGGCCGGGACAGGGGGCTTTGACGAGCAGTACTTC. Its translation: CASRAGTGGFDEQYF.

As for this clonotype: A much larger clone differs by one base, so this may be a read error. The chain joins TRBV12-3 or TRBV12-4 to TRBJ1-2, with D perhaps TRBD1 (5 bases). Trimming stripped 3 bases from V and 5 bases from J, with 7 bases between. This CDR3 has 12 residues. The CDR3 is CASSFAGYGYTF. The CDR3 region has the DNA TGTGCCAGCAGTTTTGCAGGGTATGGCTACACCTTC.

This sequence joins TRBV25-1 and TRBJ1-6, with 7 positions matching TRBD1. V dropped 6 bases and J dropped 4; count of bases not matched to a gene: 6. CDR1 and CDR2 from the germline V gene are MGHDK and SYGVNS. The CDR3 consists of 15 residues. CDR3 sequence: CASSGDSRYNSPLHF. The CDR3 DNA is TGTGCCAGCAGCGGGGACAGTCGATATAATTCACCCCTCCACTTT.

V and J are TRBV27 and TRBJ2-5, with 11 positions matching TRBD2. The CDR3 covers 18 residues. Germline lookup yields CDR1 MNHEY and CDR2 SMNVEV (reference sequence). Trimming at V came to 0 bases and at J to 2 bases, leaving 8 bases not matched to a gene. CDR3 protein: CASSLSGTSGTIQETQYF. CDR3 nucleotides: TGTGCCAGCAGTTTATCTGGGACTAGCGGTACGATACAAGAGACCCAGTACTTC.

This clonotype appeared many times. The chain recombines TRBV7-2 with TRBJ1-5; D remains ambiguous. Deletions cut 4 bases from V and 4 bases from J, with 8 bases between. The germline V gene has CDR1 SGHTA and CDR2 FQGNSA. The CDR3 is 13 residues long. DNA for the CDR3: TGTGCCAGCAGCTCGATACCGAATCAGCCCCAGCATTTT. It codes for CASSSIPNQPQHF.

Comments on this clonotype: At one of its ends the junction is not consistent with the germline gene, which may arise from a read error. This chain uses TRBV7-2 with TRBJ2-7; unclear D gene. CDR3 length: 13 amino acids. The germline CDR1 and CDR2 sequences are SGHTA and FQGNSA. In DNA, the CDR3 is TGTGCCAGCAGCTTATCCCGACCGGCGGAGCGGTACTTC. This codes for CASSLSRPAERYF.

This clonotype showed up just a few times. The CDR3 DNA reads as TGTGCCAGCAGCCACACATTCGACGCCCAGCAGTACTTC. Its translation: CASSHTFDAQQYF. The chain joins TRBV3-1 to TRBJ2-7; D gene ambiguous. Trimming took off 3 bases at V and 8 bases at J, with 14 bases between the two ends. From germline, CDR1 is LGHDT and CDR2 YNNKEL (reference sequence). The CDR3 spans 13 residues.

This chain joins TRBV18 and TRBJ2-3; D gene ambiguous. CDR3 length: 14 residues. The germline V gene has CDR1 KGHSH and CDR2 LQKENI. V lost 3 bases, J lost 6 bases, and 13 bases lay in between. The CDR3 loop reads CASSPQEQTDTQYF. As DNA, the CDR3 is TGTGCCAGCTCACCGCAAGAGCAGACGGATACGCAGTATTTT.

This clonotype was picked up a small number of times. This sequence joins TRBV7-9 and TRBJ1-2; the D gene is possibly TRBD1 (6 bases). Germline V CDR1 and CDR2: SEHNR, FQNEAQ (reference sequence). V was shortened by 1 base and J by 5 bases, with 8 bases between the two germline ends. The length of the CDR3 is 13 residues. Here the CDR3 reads CASSLVQGYGYTF. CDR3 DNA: TGTGCCAGCAGCTTAGTCCAGGGGTATGGCTACACCTTC.

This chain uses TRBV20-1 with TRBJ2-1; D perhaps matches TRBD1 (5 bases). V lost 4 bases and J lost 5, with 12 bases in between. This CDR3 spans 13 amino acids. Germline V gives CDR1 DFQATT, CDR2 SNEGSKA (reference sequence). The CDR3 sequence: CSAKTDTDNEQFF. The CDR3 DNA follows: TGCAGTGCTAAGACGGACACCGACAATGAGCAGTTCTTC.

The CDR3 region has the DNA TGCGCCAGCAGCCAAGTCCACATGTATCGAGCGGGAGACAACGAGCAGTACTTC. It translates to CASSQVHMYRAGDNEQYF. The gene calls are TRBV4-3 and TRBJ2-7; 8 bases fit TRBD2. V shed 1 base and J 5 bases; nucleotides not matched to a gene: 16. Germline-derived CDR1 and CDR2 are LGHNA and YSLEER. The CDR3 loop spans 18 amino acids.

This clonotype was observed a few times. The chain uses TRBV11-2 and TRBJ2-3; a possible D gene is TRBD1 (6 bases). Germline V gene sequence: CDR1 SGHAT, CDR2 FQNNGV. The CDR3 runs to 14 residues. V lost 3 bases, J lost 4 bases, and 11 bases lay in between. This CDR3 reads CASSLWQGSDTQYF. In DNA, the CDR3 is TGTGCCAGCAGCTTGTGGCAGGGGTCAGATACGCAGTATTTT. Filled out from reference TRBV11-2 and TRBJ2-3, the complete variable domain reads EAGVAQSPRYKIIEKRQSVAFWCNPISGHATLYWYQQILGQGPKLLIQFQNNGVVDDSQLPKDRFSAERLKGVDSTLKIQPAKLEDSAVYLCASSLWQGSDTQYFGPGTRLTVL.

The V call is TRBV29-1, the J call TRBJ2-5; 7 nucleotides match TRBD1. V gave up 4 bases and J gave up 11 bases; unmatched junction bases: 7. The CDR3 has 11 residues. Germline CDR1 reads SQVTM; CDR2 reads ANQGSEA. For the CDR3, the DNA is TGCAGCGTTGGGGCAGGGGGAGAGCAGTACTTC. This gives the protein CSVGAGGEQYF.

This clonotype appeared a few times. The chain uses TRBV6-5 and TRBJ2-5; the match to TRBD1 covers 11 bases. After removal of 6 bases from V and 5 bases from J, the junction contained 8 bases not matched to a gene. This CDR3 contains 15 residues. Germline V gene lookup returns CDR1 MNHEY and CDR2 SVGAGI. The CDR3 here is CASRWDRGKTETQYF. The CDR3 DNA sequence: TGTGCCAGCAGGTGGGACAGGGGGAAGACGGAGACCCAGTACTTC.

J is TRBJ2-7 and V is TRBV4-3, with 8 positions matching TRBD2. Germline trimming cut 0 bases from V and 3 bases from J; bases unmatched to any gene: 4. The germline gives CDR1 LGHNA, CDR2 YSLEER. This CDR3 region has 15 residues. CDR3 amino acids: CASSQDETSDYEQYF. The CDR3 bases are TGCGCCAGCAGCCAAGACGAGACTAGCGACTACGAGCAGTACTTC.

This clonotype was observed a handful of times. The CDR3, as DNA: TGCAGTGCCCTCTACGGGACAGATGGTTTTGGGACAGATACGCAGTATTTT. Its translation is CSALYGTDGFGTDTQYF. The chain employs TRBV20-1 and TRBJ2-3; 7 bases match TRBD1. From germline, CDR1 is DFQATT and CDR2 SNEGSKA (reference sequence). The CDR3 is made up of 17 amino acids. Unmatched junction bases numbered 18, after V lost 6 bases and J lost 3 bases.